This T cell receptor beta chain was documented in a study of CD8 T cells in ankylosing spondylitis. Germline values: CDR1 LGHNA, CDR2 YNFKEQ. The CDR3 has 15 residues. MiXCR was run by TCRdb on the 5' RACE reads, yielding one entry per CDR3 protein. The sample yields some 200,000 distinct CDR3 sequences, about 20% seen once. Points on this clonotype: What it binds is not known. At one of its ends the junction is not consistent with the germline gene, which may arise from a read error.

The study, taken as a whole, reports: CD8+ disease-linked clones were present at relatively low frequencies in blood.

The clonotype was recovered from a male donor aged 10 to 30 with ankylosing spondylitis or in good health (not recorded which). V is TRBV4-2 and J is TRBJ1-5; a possible D gene is TRBD1 (6 bases). Source material: blood, either unsorted or a sorted T cell fraction (not recorded which). The CDR3 region is CASSQEDSRNQPQHF. The CDR3 DNA follows: TGTGCCAGCAGCCAAGAGGACAGTCGGAATCAGCCACAGCATTTT.